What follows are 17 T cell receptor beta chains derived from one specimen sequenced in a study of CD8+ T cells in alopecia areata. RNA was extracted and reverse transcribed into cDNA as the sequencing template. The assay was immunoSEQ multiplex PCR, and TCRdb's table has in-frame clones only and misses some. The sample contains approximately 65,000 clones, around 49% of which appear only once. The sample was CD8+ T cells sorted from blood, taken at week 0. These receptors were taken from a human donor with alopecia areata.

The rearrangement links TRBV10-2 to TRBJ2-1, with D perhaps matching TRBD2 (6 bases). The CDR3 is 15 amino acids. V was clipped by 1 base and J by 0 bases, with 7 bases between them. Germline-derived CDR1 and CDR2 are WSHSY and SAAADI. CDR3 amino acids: CASSELGGSYNEQFF. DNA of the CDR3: TGCGCCAGCAGTGAGTTGGGGGGCTCCTACAATGAGCAGTTCTTC.

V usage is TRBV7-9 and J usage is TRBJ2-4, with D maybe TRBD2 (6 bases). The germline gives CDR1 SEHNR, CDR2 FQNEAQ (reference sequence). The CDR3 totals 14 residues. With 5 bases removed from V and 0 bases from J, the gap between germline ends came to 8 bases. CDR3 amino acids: CASSGGVAKNIQYF. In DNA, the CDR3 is TGTGCCAGCAGCGGCGGGGTAGCCAAAAACATTCAGTACTTC.

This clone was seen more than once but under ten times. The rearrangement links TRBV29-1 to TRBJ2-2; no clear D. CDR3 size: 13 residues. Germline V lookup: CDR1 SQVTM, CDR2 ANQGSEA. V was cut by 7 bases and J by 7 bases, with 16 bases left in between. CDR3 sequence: CSATSPDGGELFF. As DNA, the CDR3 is TGCAGCGCAACTTCCCCCGATGGCGGGGAGCTGTTTTTT.

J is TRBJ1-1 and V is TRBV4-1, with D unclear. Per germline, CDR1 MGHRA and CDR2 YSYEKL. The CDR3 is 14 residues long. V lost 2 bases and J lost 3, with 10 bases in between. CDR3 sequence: CASSQIGLYTEAFF. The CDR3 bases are TGCGCCAGCAGCCAAATTGGGTTGTACACTGAAGCTTTCTTT.

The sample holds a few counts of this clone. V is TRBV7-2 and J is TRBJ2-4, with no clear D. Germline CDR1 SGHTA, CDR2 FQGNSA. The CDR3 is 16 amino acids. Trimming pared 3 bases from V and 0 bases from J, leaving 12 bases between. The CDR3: CASSFPTVIAKNIQYF. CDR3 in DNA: TGTGCCAGCAGCTTCCCCACCGTGATAGCCAAAAACATTCAGTACTTC.

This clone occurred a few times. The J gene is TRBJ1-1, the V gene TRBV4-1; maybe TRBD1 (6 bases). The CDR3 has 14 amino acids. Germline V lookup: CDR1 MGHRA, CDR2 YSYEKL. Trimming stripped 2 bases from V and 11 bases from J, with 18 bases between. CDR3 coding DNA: TGCGCCAGCAGCCAATATGATAGGGGGGCGAGTGCTTTCTTT. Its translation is CASSQYDRGASAFF.

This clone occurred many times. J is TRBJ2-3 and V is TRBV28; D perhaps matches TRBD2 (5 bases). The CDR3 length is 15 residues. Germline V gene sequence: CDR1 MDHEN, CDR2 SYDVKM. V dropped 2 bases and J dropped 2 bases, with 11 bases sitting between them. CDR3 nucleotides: TGTGCCAGCAGTTTACAGCGGTTCTCCACAGATACGCAGTATTTT. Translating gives CASSLQRFSTDTQYF.

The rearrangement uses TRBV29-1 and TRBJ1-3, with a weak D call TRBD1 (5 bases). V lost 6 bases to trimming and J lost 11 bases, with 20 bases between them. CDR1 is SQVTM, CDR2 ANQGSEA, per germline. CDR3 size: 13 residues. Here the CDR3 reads CSVRQASRDSIYF. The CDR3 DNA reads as TGCAGCGTCCGACAAGCGAGTAGGGACTCCATATATTTT.

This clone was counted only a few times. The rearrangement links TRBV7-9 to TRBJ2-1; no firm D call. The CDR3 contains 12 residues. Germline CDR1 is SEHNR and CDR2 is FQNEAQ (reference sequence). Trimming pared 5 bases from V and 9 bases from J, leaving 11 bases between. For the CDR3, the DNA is TGTGCCAGCAGCCCTGGCTCAGGTGAGCAGTTCTTC. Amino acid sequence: CASSPGSGEQFF. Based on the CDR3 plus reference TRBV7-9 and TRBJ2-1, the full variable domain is DTGVSQNPRHKITKRGQNVTFRCDPISEHNRLYWYRQTLGQGPEFLTYFQNEAQLEKSRLLSDRFSAERPKGSFSTLEIQRTEQGDSAMYLCASSPGSGEQFFGPGTRLTVL.

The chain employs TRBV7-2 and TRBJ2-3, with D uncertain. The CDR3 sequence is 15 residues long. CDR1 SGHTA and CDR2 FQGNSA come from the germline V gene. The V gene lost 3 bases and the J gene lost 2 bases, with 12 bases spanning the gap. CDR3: CASSLREPTTDTQYF. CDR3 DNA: TGTGCCAGCAGCTTGAGAGAACCGACCACAGATACGCAGTATTTT.

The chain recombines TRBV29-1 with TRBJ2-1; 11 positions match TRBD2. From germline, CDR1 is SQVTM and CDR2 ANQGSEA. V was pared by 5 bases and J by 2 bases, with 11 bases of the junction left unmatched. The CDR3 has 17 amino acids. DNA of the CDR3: TGCAGCGTTTGGGGGCTAGCGGGAGGCCCGGCCTACAATGAGCAGTTCTTC. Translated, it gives CSVWGLAGGPAYNEQFF.

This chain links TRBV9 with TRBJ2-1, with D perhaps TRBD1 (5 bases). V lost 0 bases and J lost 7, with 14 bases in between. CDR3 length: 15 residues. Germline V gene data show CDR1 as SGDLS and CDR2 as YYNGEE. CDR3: CASSVDRTMGNEQFF. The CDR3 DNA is TGTGCCAGCAGCGTAGACAGGACCATGGGTAATGAGCAGTTCTTC.

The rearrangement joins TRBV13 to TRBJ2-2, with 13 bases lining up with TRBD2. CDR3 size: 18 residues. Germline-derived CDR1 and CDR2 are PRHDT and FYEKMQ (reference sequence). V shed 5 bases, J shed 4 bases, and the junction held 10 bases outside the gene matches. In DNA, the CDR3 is TGTGCCAGCAGCCTCGGACTAGCGGGAGATGGGGCCACCGGGGAGCTGTTTTTT. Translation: CASSLGLAGDGATGELFF.

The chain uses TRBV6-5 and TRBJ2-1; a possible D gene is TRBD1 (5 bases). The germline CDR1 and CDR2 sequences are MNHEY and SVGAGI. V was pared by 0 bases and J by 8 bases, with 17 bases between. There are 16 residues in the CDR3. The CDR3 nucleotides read TGTGCCAGCAGTTACTCGAAGGACATCCCGTCGCATGAGCAGTTCTTC. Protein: CASSYSKDIPSHEQFF.

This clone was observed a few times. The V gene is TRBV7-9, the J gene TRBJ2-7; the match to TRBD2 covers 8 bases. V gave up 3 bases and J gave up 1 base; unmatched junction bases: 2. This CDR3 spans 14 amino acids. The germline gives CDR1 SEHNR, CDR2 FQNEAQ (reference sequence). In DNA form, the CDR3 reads TGTGCCAGCAGCTTCGGCGGGAGGTCCTACGAGCAGTACTTC. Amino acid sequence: CASSFGGRSYEQYF. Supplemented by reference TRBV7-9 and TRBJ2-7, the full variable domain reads DTGVSQNPRHKITKRGQNVTFRCDPISEHNRLYWYRQTLGQGPEFLTYFQNEAQLEKSRLLSDRFSAERPKGSFSTLEIQRTEQGDSAMYLCASSFGGRSYEQYFGPGTRLTVT.

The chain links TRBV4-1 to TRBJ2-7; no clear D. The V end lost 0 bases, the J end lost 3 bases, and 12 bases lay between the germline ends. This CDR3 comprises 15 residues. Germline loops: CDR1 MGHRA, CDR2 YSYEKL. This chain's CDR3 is CASSQDKGLVYEQYF. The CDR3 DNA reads TGCGCCAGCAGCCAAGATAAGGGATTAGTCTACGAGCAGTACTTC.

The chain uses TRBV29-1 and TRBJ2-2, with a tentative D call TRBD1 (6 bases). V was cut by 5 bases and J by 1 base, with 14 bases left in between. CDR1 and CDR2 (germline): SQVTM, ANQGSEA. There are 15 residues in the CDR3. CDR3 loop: CSVQQGDMNTGELFF. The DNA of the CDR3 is TGCAGCGTTCAACAGGGCGACATGAACACCGGGGAGCTGTTTTTT.